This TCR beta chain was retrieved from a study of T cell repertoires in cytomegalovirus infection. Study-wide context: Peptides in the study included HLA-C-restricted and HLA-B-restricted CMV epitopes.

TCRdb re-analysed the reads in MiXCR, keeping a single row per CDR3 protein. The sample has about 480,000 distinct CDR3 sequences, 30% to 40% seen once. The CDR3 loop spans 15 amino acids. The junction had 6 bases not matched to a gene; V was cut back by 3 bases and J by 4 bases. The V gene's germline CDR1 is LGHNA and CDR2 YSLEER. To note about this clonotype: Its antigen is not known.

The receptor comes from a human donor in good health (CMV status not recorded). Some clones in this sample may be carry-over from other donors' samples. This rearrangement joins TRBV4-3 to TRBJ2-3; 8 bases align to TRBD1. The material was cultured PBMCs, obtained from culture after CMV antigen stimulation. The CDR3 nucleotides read TGCGCCAGCAGCCAGTCGTCAGGGGGCCCAGATACGCAGTATTTT. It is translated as CASSQSSGGPDTQYF.